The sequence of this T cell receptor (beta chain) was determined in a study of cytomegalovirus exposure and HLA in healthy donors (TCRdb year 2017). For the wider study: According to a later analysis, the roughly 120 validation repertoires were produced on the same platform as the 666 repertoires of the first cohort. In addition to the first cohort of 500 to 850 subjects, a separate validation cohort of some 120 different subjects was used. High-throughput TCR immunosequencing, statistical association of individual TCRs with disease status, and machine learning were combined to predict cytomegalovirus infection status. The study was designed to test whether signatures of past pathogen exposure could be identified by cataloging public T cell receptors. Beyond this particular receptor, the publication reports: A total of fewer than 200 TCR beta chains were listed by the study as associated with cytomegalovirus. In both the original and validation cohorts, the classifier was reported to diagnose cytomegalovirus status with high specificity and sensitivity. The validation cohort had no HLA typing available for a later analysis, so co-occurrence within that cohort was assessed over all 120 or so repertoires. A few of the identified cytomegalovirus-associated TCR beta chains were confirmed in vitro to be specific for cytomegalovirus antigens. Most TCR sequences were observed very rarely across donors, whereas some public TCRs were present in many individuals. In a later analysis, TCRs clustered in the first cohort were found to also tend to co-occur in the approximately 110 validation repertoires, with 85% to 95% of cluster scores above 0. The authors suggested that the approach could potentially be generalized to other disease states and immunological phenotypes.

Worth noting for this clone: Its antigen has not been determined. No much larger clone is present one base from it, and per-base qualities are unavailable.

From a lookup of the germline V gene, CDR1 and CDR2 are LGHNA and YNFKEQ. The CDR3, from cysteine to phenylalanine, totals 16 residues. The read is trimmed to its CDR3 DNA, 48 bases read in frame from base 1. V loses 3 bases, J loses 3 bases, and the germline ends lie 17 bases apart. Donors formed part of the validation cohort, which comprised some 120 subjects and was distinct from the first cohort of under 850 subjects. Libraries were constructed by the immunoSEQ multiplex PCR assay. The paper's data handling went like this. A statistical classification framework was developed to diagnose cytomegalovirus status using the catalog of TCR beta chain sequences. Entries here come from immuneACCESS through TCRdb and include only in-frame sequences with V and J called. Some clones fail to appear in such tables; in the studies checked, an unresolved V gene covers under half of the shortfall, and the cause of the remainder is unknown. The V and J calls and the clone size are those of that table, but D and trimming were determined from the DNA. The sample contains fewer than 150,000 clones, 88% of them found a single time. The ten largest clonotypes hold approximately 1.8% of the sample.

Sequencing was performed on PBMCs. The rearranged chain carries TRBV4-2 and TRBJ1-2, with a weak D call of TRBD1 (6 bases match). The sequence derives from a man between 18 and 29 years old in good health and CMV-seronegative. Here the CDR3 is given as CASSHEFGQIDYGYTF. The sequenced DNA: TGTGCCAGCAGCCACGAGTTCGGACAGATCGACTATGGCTACACCTTC.